A single sample is the source of the 3 T cell receptor beta chains below, sequenced in a study of blood T cell repertoires in COVID-19. The method was immunoSEQ multiplex PCR; TCRdb's version includes in-frame clones alone and lacks a portion of them. The sample records about 360,000 clones, roughly 80% being singletons. The sample was peripheral blood. These receptors were obtained from a human donor with acute or convalescent COVID-19. The donor label of this sample is uncertain.

The chain is built from TRBV28 and TRBJ1-2; TRBD1 is a possible D gene (5 bases). Germline CDR1 MDHEN, CDR2 SYDVKM. The V end was cut by 5 bases, the J end by 7 bases, with 23 bases between. The CDR3 has 16 residues. The CDR3 region has the DNA TGTGCCAGCAGTCCTTCCGGGTGGGGGGTCTTTGGTGGCTACACCTTC. Translating it yields CASSPSGWGVFGGYTF.

The J gene is TRBJ2-6, the V gene TRBV11-3; D gene unclear. V was pared by 1 base and J by 0 bases, with 4 bases between. This CDR3 region has 15 residues. Germline lookup yields CDR1 SGHNT and CDR2 YENEEA. The CDR3 spells CASSLGYSGANVLTF. The DNA of the CDR3 is TGTGCCAGCAGCTTAGGCTACTCTGGGGCCAACGTCCTGACTTTC.

V and J are TRBV10-3 and TRBJ2-3, with D possibly TRBD1 on 6 matching bases. CDR1 is ENHRY and CDR2 is SYGVKD in the germline V gene. Trimming cost V 7 bases and J 5 bases, with 13 bases left between them. This CDR3 is 13 amino acids long. This CDR3 is CAIKGTTLDTQYF. The CDR3 nucleotides are TGTGCCATCAAAGGGACAACGCTAGATACGCAGTATTTT.